This TCR beta chain was sequenced in a study of cytomegalovirus exposure and HLA in healthy donors. The overall study: Samples from HLA-typed donors yielded approximately 88 million unique TCRs in an early data release. Study conclusions and caveats: Looking again later, the authors saw that most CMV-associated TCR beta chains seemed HLA-restricted.

PCR employed 60 Vbeta and 13 Jbeta primers. Method: immunoSEQ multiplex PCR; TCRdb's copy keeps in-frame clones and lacks some. The sample has about 130,000 clones, roughly 75% seen once. A note on this clone: Its antigen is unknown.

Germline lookup yields CDR1 SGHRS and CDR2 YFSETQ. This CDR3 is 19 amino acids long. V lost 0 bases to trimming and J lost 2 bases; unmatched junction nucleotides: 9. The clonotype was recovered from a man between 25 and 39 years old in good health and CMV-seronegative. The V and J genes are TRBV5-1 and TRBJ2-5, with TRBD2 matching 14 bases. The sequencing sample was made of PBMCs. The CDR3 loop is CASSLEVPGLAGVQETQYF. In DNA, the CDR3 is TGCGCCAGCAGCTTGGAAGTCCCGGGACTAGCGGGAGTACAAGAGACCCAGTACTTC.